The T cell receptor (beta chain) described here comes from a study of brain T cells in children with intractable seizures. Overall study findings and caveats: Viral specificity was inferred only from CDR3 similarity; HCMV serostatus was unknown. Absence of clones before surgery may stem from lower sequencing depth.

The table came from immunoSEQ multiplex PCR; TCRdb's copy has only in-frame clones and leaves some out. The data contain 340,000 or so clones, over 90% of them seen just once; the ten biggest clones take up approximately 5%. V lost 1 base and J lost 2, with 11 bases in between. Germline CDR1 reads SGHAT; CDR2 reads FQNNGV. The CDR3 length is 15 residues. As to time point: blood from clinic visit 5 months post-surgery; TSC patient then seizure free. A remark on this clone: Its antigen is unidentified.

The chain uses TRBV11-2 and TRBJ1-2; D remains ambiguous. This specimen consisted of peripheral blood, obtained roughly 5 months after surgery. The sequence derives from a boy younger than two with tuberous sclerosis and intractable seizures. CDR3 sequence: CASSLGSDANYGYTF. In DNA, the CDR3 is TGTGCCAGCAGCTTAGGCAGTGATGCGAACTATGGCTACACCTTC.